What follows are 25 T cell receptor beta chains derived from one specimen sequenced in a study of tumor-infiltrating lymphocytes in primary liver carcinoma. They got blood RNA out of unsorted whole blood and also pulled out germline DNA. Using a constant-region primer together with ProtoScript II reverse transcriptase, TCR beta cDNA was made from about 490 ng of total RNA. Three-round nested multiplex PCR performed with slightly modified ARM-PCR produced the TCR beta libraries. Primers for the first two PCR rounds were TRBV1-TRBV30 forward primers and a C-beta reverse primer (about 9 cycles per round). Each CDR3 protein is one row after TCRdb ran MiXCR on the multiplex PCR reads. Of 310,000 or so distinct CDR3 sequences listed, around three fifths are singletons. The sequenced sample consisted of peripheral blood. The receptors were sampled from a man aged 40-55 years with primary liver carcinoma and hepatitis B virus infection.

This chain links TRBV6-7 with TRBJ2-1; possible D gene TRBD2, 6 bases. TRBV6-7 is known as an ORF, though its function is uncertain. This CDR3 has 17 amino acids. Deletions cut 0 bases from V and 0 bases from J, with 12 bases between. The CDR3 DNA is TGTGCCAGCAGTTACTCGATAGTCGGGAGCTCCTACAATGAGCAGTTCTTC. It specifies CASSYSIVGSSYNEQFF.

This clonotype has a handful of counts. The rearrangement links TRBV14 to TRBJ1-1; weak D call: TRBD1 (5 bases). Germline V CDR1 and CDR2: SGHDN, FVKESK. The CDR3 consists of 14 residues. V lost 4 bases and J lost 0, with 9 bases in between. The CDR3 DNA sequence: TGTGCCAGCAGCCCATTGGGGCTGAACACTGAAGCTTTCTTT. Protein product: CASSPLGLNTEAFF.

The rearrangement uses TRBV6-2 or TRBV6-3 and TRBJ2-1; 7 nucleotides match TRBD1. This CDR3 contains 12 residues. Looked up from germline, CDR1 is MNHEY and CDR2 is SVGEGT. The junction had 2 bases not matched to a gene; V was cut back by 7 bases and J by 5 bases. Here the CDR3 reads CASNRGNNEQFF. CDR3 bases: TGTGCCAGCAACAGGGGCAACAATGAGCAGTTCTTC.

This clonotype appeared a single time. One junction end disagrees with the germline gene, perhaps due to a read error. The chain combines TRBV9 with TRBJ2-2; tentative D call: TRBD2 (5 bases). CDR1 SGDLS and CDR2 YYNGEE come from the germline V gene. The CDR3 contains 15 residues. In DNA, the CDR3 is TGTGCCAGCACCGTGGGTGCAACGAACACCGGGGAGCTGTCTTTT. Amino acids: CASTVGATNTGELSF.

A word on this clonotype: A much larger clone sits a single nucleotide away, making a read error possible. CDR3: CASSVQGGEHYF. The CDR3 bases are TGTGCCAGCAGTGTACAGGGGGGAGAGCATTACTTC. The V gene is TRBV12-3 or TRBV12-4, the J gene TRBJ2-7; TRBD1 matches at 8 bases. This CDR3 is 12 amino acids long.

Notes on this clonotype: With a much larger clone just one base away, this may be a read error. The J gene is TRBJ2-7, the V gene TRBV6-5, with D perhaps matching TRBD2 (7 bases). There are 16 residues in the CDR3. Germline loops: CDR1 MNHEY, CDR2 SVGAGI. CDR3: CASSYGGPGRAYEHYF. For the CDR3, the DNA is TGTGCCAGCAGTTACGGGGGGCCGGGGAGGGCCTACGAGCACTACTTC.

In its sample, this clonotype is medium-sized (0.01 to 0.1%). V and J are TRBV11-3 and TRBJ1-1, with unresolved D. The ends were cut back, 6 bases at V and 1 base at J, with 6 bases in the middle. The CDR3 contains 12 residues. Germline values: CDR1 SGHNT, CDR2 YENEEA. The CDR3 sequence: CASREGNTEAFF. The CDR3 nucleotides read TGTGCCAGCAGGGAAGGGAACACTGAAGCTTTCTTT.

This clonotype showed up just once. The V call is TRBV30, the J call TRBJ2-1; D perhaps matches TRBD2 (6 bases). Trimming stripped 4 bases from V and 7 bases from J, with 17 bases between. Germline V gives CDR1 GTSNPN, CDR2 SVGIG (reference sequence). The CDR3 sequence is 14 residues long. The CDR3 DNA reads as TGTGCCTGGATTGGAGGGACGCTGGGGAATGAGCAGTTCTTC. Translated: CAWIGGTLGNEQFF.

For this clonotype: This may come from a read error, since a much larger clone is one base off. CDR3 in amino acids: CVSSRAGVYTDTQYF. In DNA, the CDR3 is TGTGTCAGCAGCAGAGCGGGAGTTTACACAGATACGCAGTATTTT. V and J are TRBV6-1 and TRBJ2-3; 8 bases line up with TRBD2. Germline V CDR1 and CDR2: MNHNS, SASEGT. The CDR3 runs 15 residues.

This chain uses TRBV28 with TRBJ2-5, with 10 bases matching TRBD1. After removal of 6 bases from V and 1 base from J, the junction contained 8 bases not matched to a gene. CDR3 size: 16 residues. Germline loops: CDR1 MDHEN, CDR2 SYDVKM. The CDR3 here is CASSWGTGVSQETQYF. The CDR3 DNA reads TGTGCCAGCAGCTGGGGGACAGGGGTTAGCCAAGAGACCCAGTACTTC.

This chain links TRBV2 with TRBJ2-2; a possible D gene is TRBD1 (5 bases). CDR1 SNHLY and CDR2 FYNNEI come from the germline V gene. V was cut by 7 bases and J by 10 bases, with 28 bases left in between. The CDR3 has 17 amino acids. CDR3 in amino acids: CASTTQGFLFFVEELFF. The CDR3 DNA reads TGTGCCAGCACAACTCAGGGTTTCCTTTTTTTCGTCGAGGAGCTGTTTTTT. Full variable domain (rest looked up from reference TRBV2 and TRBJ2-2): EPEVTQTPSHQVTQMGQEVILRCVPISNHLYFYWYRQILGQKVEFLVSFYNNEISEKSEIFDDQFSVERPDGSNFTLKIRSTKLEDSAMYFCASTTQGFLFFVEELFFGEGSRLTVL.

This clonotype appeared many times. The chain joins TRBV6-5 to TRBJ2-5, with a weak D call TRBD1 (6 bases). This CDR3 comprises 13 residues. V was pared by 6 bases and J by 3 bases, with 11 bases between. Germline CDR1 is MNHEY and CDR2 is SVGAGI. CDR3 coding DNA: TGTGCCAGCAGAACGGACAGAGAAGAGACCCAGTACTTC. Translating it yields CASRTDREETQYF.

This clonotype was seen repeatedly, ten times or more. The rearrangement uses TRBV4-3 and TRBJ1-2; D gene uncertain. With 1 base removed from V and 4 bases from J, the gap between germline ends came to 7 bases. Germline V CDR1 and CDR2: LGHNA, YSLEER. CDR3 length: 13 amino acids. The CDR3 here is CASSQGIGYGYTF. CDR3 DNA: TGCGCCAGCAGCCAAGGAATCGGCTATGGCTACACCTTC.

V gene TRBV6-1 combines with J gene TRBJ2-7; the match to TRBD2 covers 7 bases. The CDR3 contains 17 residues. After removal of 7 bases from V and 0 bases from J, the junction contained 15 bases not matched to a gene. The V gene's germline CDR1 is MNHNS and CDR2 SASEGT. CDR3 in DNA: TGTGCCAGCACCTTCCCCCCAGCTAGCGGATACTCCTACGAGCAGTACTTC. Translated: CASTFPPASGYSYEQYF.

This clonotype was seen a single time. This sequence joins TRBV11-2 and TRBJ2-1; D is uncertain. The CDR3 consists of 14 residues. Trimming shortened V by 5 bases and J by 10 bases, and 18 bases separated the two germline ends. Germline-derived CDR1 and CDR2 are SGHAT and FQNNGV. CDR3 DNA: TGTGCCAGCAGCCCTATGTATGGGTTGGGCGAGCAGTTCTTC. Translating it yields CASSPMYGLGEQFF.

J is TRBJ2-7 and V is TRBV30; 8 positions agree with TRBD2. Germline lookup yields CDR1 GTSNPN and CDR2 SVGIG (reference sequence). This CDR3 has 14 amino acids. Trimming removed 0 bases from V and 2 bases from J; junction bases left unmatched: 3. CDR3 bases: TGTGCCTGGAGTGTAGGTAGCGGGGCCTACGAGCAGTACTTC. It codes for CAWSVGSGAYEQYF. Using reference TRBV30 and TRBJ2-7 for the parts outside the CDR3, the full variable domain is SQTIHQWPATLVQPVGSPLSLECTVEGTSNPNLYWYRQAAGRGLQLLFYSVGIGQISSEVPQNLSASRPQDRQFILSSKKLLLSDSGFYLCAWSVGSGAYEQYFGPGTRLTVT.

Comments on this clonotype: A much larger clone differs from this one at a single base, so this may be a read error. The V call is TRBV6-2 or TRBV6-3, the J call TRBJ2-7, with a weak D call TRBD2 (6 bases). The germline CDR1 and CDR2 sequences are MNHEY and SVGEGT. CDR3 length equals 13 residues. CDR3 DNA: TGTGACAGCAGTTACAACGGACTATACGAGCAGTACTTC. Amino acids: CDSSYNGLYEQYF.

A remark on this clonotype: The junction differs from germline at one of its ends, possibly a read error. This sequence joins TRBV6-1 and TRBJ1-1, with TRBD1 as a possible D gene (6 bases). Germline CDR1 reads MNHNS; CDR2 reads SASEGT. The CDR3 spans 14 residues. The CDR3 protein is CASSGSSGESEALF. In DNA, the CDR3 is TGTGCCAGCAGTGGCTCCTCAGGGGAGTCTGAAGCTCTCTTT.

Points on this clonotype: The junction differs from germline at one of its ends, possibly a read error. The chain employs TRBV6-5 and TRBJ2-5, with a weak D call TRBD1 (5 bases). The CDR3 spans 12 residues. The V gene's germline CDR1 is MNHEY and CDR2 SVGAGI. CDR3 in DNA: TGTGCCGGCATGGGCGGACAAGAGACCCATTACTTC. Translation: CAGMGGQETHYF.

For this clonotype: Since a much larger clone is just one base distant, this may be a read error. V and J are TRBV6-6 and TRBJ2-7, with 12 bases aligning to TRBD2. CDR1 MNHNY and CDR2 SVGAGI come from the germline V gene (reference sequence). This CDR3 has 14 residues. The CDR3 loop is CASGGLAGSYEQNF. The CDR3 DNA reads as TGTGCCAGCGGGGGACTAGCGGGTTCCTACGAGCAGAACTTC.

As regards this clonotype: This may stem from a read error, because a much larger clone lies one nucleotide away. The rearrangement links TRBV6-5 to TRBJ2-5, with D perhaps matching TRBD1 (5 bases). CDR1 is MNHEY and CDR2 is SVGAGI in the germline V gene. The V end was cut by 6 bases, the J end by 5 bases, with 13 bases between. The CDR3 length is 13 residues. The CDR3 nucleotides are TGTGCCAGCAGACCGGACACGAGGGAGACCCAGTACTTC. It is translated as CASRPDTRETQYF.

Worth noting for this clonotype: This may arise from a read error, as a much more abundant clone is one base away. The CDR3 spells CASSQTGTVGNTIYF. The CDR3 DNA sequence: TGTGCCAGCAGCCAAACCGGGACTGTTGGAAACACCATATATTTT. V usage is TRBV4-2 and J usage is TRBJ1-3; perhaps TRBD1 as D (5 bases). V dropped 2 bases and J dropped 3 bases, with 11 bases sitting between them. Germline V gene lookup returns CDR1 LGHNA and CDR2 YNFKEQ. The CDR3 has 15 amino acids.

This clonotype appeared a few times. A junction boundary mismatches the germline segment, possibly from a read error. The chain combines TRBV11-2 with TRBJ2-3, with TRBD1 matching 7 bases. This CDR3 is 15 amino acids long. The V gene's germline CDR1 is SGHAT and CDR2 FQNNGV. Written as DNA, the CDR3 is TGTGTCAGCAGCTCCAGGGGGTGGAGCACAGATACGCAGTATTTT. It yields the protein CVSSSRGWSTDTQYF. Full variable domain (missing parts from reference TRBV11-2 and TRBJ2-3): EAGVAQSPRYKIIEKRQSVAFWCNPISGHATLYWYQQILGQGPKLLIQFQNNGVVDDSQLPKDRFSAERLKGVDSTLKIQPAKLEDSAVYLCVSSSRGWSTDTQYFGPGTRLTVL.

Regarding this clonotype: A junction end diverges from the germline sequence, so it may reflect a read error. The chain recombines TRBV10-3 with TRBJ1-5; unclear D gene. Germline V gene sequence: CDR1 ENHRY, CDR2 SYGVKD. This CDR3 comprises 14 residues. CDR3 sequence: CAISESWQYQRQHF. CDR3 bases: TGTGCCATCAGTGAGTCTTGGCAGTATCAGCGCCAGCATTTT.

A note on this clonotype: The junction departs from germline at one end; a sequencing error may be responsible. The chain carries TRBV5-5 and TRBJ1-4, with D perhaps matching TRBD1 (5 bases). The CDR3 consists of 17 residues. The germline V gene has CDR1 SGHKS and CDR2 YYEKEE (reference sequence). The DNA for the CDR3 is TGTGCCGGCAGCCCCCTCGGGGGAAGGGGAACTAATGAAAAACTGTTTTTT. This codes for CAGSPLGGRGTNEKLFF.